The source of this T cell receptor (beta chain) is a study of shared clonotypes between healthy human individuals. Findings and limits, study-wide: On the whole, naive subsets had larger estimated richness than memory subsets had.

This clone was counted at least ten times. What it binds is unknown. V was clipped by 4 bases and J by 0 bases, with 16 bases between them. The CDR3 sequence is 16 residues long. Germline V lookup: CDR1 SGHDT, CDR2 YYEEEE. Division of CD4+ cells produced a CD45RA+ naive subset and a CD45RA-negative memory subset. This table comes from immunoSEQ multiplex PCR, and its TCRdb copy is limited to in-frame clones, with some not included. This sample has 950,000 to 1,300,000 clones, with around four fifths found just once. Sequences were obtained from memory CD4+ T cells sorted from blood. Subset given: CD45RA-negative fraction. This sequence was found in a man between 18 and 29 years old in good health. This chain uses TRBV5-6 with TRBJ2-5; no firm D call. As DNA, the CDR3 is TGTGCCAGCAGCCCTGGGCGTGGCCTATACCAAGAGACCCAGTACTTC. The encoded protein is CASSPGRGLYQETQYF.